The 30 T cell receptor beta chains below all came from one sample that was sequenced in a study of T cells in women clearing cervical HPV infection. The data were produced by immunoSEQ multiplex PCR, yet TCRdb's version contains in-frame clones alone and is incomplete. The listing contains about 28,000 clones. Specimen: blood buffy coat. All receptors derive from a woman aged 18-70 years with a cervical HPV16 infection that either progressed to CIN3+ or cleared (not recorded which).

For this clone: The read terminates 3 residues ahead of where the CDR3 ends, so the germline J gene completes it. J is TRBJ1-5 and V is TRBV2; 9 bases line up with TRBD1. Germline lookup yields CDR1 SNHLY and CDR2 FYNNEI. The CDR3 loop spans 16 amino acids. Trimming at V came to 3 bases and at J to 3 bases, leaving 6 bases not matched to a gene. The covered CDR3 bases are TGTGCCAGCAGTGAGTTTGGGACAGGGATCAATCAGCCC. Its translation is CASSEFGTGINQP. The entire CDR3 protein reads CASSEFGTGINQPQHF. Based on the CDR3 plus reference TRBV2 and TRBJ1-5, the full variable domain is EPEVTQTPSHQVTQMGQEVILRCVPISNHLYFYWYRQILGQKVEFLVSFYNNEISEKSEIFDDQFSVERPDGSNFTLKIRSTKLEDSAMYFCASSEFGTGINQPQHFGDGTRLSIL.

On this clone: An end of the junction differs from the germline gene, which may be a read error. At the DNA level, this CDR3 is encoded by other sequences in the same sample as well. The CDR3 sequence: CASSPGTGGSGNTIYF. Partial CDR3 DNA: TGTGCCAGCTCACCGGGGACAGGAGGCTCTGGAAACACG. V gene TRBV18 combines with J gene TRBJ1-3; TRBD1 aligns across 8 bases. The read stops 3 residues short of the end of the CDR3; the missing end is completed from the germline J gene. CDR1 and CDR2 (germline): KGHSH, LQKENI. This CDR3 is built from 16 residues.

The CDR3 DNA, read in part, is TGTGCCTCTCAGCGGGACAGGAGTTTGAATTCACCG. Amino acid sequence: CASQRDRSLNSP. The CDR3 in full is CASQRDRSLNSPLFF. The chain uses TRBV2 and TRBJ2-2; the D gene is possibly TRBD1 (8 bases). The missing CDR3 end, 3 residues past where the read stops, is filled in from the germline J gene. CDR1 SNHLY and CDR2 FYNNEI come from the germline V gene. CDR3 size: 15 residues.

As to this clone: The CDR3 end lies 3 residues beyond the end of the read and is filled in from the germline J gene. The chain links TRBV19 to TRBJ1-1; tentatively, D is TRBD1 (5 bases). The CDR3 sequence is 14 residues long. Germline loops: CDR1 LNHDA, CDR2 SQIVND (reference sequence). CDR3 residues: CASRSWADTYEAFF. CDR3 DNA, as far as it was read: TGTGCCAGTCGTTCTTGGGCGGACACCTACGAG.

CDR3 amino acids: CASSQGTVPSETQYF. The part of the CDR3 DNA that was read is TGTGCCAGCAGCCAGGGGACAGTCCCGTCGGAGACG. V is TRBV14 and J is TRBJ2-3; TRBD1 matches at 7 bases. From the germline J gene comes the end of the CDR3, since the read stops 3 residues before it. The V gene's germline CDR1 is SGHDN and CDR2 FVKESK. This CDR3 contains 15 residues.

In the case of this clone: The CDR3 is cut off 3 residues early in the read; its end comes from the germline J gene. The chain combines TRBV20-1 with TRBJ2-3; TRBD2 agrees at 14 bases. J gave up 4 bases and V 4 bases, and 1 base lay outside the gene matches. The CDR3 totals 14 residues. The germline V gene encodes CDR1 DFQATT and CDR2 SNEGSKA (reference sequence). The CDR3 reads CSAKGLAGADTQYF. The covered CDR3 bases are TGCAGTGCTAAGGGACTAGCGGGGGCAGATACG.

Turning to this clone: The read gets to within 3 residues of the CDR3 end, and the germline J gene fills in the rest. The V gene is TRBV5-5, the J gene TRBJ2-7; 9 bases are shared with TRBD2. The CDR3 extends over 13 amino acids. Losses at the gene ends were 5 bases for V and 6 bases for J; bases not matched to a gene: 6. Germline V gene lookup returns CDR1 SGHKS and CDR2 YYEKEE (reference sequence). The CDR3 bases that were read are TGTGCCAGCAGTACGGGACTAGCAATCGAG. Translating it yields CASSTGLAIE. From start to end, the CDR3 is CASSTGLAIEQYF. The entire variable domain, with the rest obtained from reference TRBV5-5 and TRBJ2-7, is as follows: DAGVTQSPTHLIKTRGQQVTLRCSPISGHKSVSWYQQVLGQGPQFIFQYYEKEERGRGNFPDRFSARQFPNYSSELNVNALLLGDSALYLCASSTGLAIEQYFGPGTRLTVT.

A remark on this clone: Read data end 3 residues before the CDR3 end; the end is taken from the germline J gene. This chain links TRBV29-1 with TRBJ2-1; 14 nucleotides line up with TRBD2. Germline trimming cut 6 bases from V and 0 bases from J; bases unmatched to any gene: 7. This CDR3 is built from 17 residues. Germline CDR1 is SQVTM and CDR2 is ANQGSEA. The sequenced part of the CDR3 DNA is TGCAGCGTGGCCGGACTAGCGGGAGGTTCCTCCTACAATGAG. This translates into CSVAGLAGGSSYNE. The full-length CDR3 reads as CSVAGLAGGSSYNEQFF.

As concerns this clone: The CDR3 is cut off 3 residues early in the read; its end comes from the germline J gene. This chain joins TRBV9 and TRBJ1-1; a weak D match, TRBD1 (6 bases). The CDR3 is 17 residues long. CDR1 and CDR2 (germline): SGDLS, YYNGEE. Trimming left V 2 bases short and J 1 base short, with 18 bases between. CDR3 bases read: TGTGCCAGCAGCGTCCCCACGGGTGACAGGTGGAACACTGAA. It codes for CASSVPTGDRWNTE. The CDR3 reads in full as CASSVPTGDRWNTEAFF.

A remark on this clone: The DNA ends 3 residues before the CDR3 does, and the rest of the CDR3 is filled in from the germline J gene. The chain is built from TRBV7-9 and TRBJ2-5, with D uncertain. There are 14 residues in the CDR3. Trimming removed 2 bases at V and 4 bases at J, with 11 bases between. From germline, CDR1 is SEHNR and CDR2 FQNEAQ (reference sequence). The part of the CDR3 DNA that was read is TGTGCCAGCAGCTTACCGCCAGTGGCAGAGACC. Its translation: CASSLPPVAET. The full CDR3 reads CASSLPPVAETQYF.

For this clone: The CDR3 end falls 3 residues outside the read, so it is completed with the germline J gene. The chain recombines TRBV5-8 with TRBJ1-5, with D possibly TRBD1 on 5 matching bases. CDR1 is SGHTS, CDR2 YDEGEE, per germline. Trimming stripped 0 bases from V and 6 bases from J, with 7 bases between. This CDR3 is 13 amino acids long. The CDR3 is CASSLGGGQPQHF. The part of the CDR3 DNA that was read is TGTGCCAGCAGCTTGGGGGGGGGTCAGCCC.

CDR3: CASSHLPGRERGTDTQYF. CDR3 DNA, as far as it was read: TGTGCCAGCAGCCACCTCCCAGGACGGGAGCGGGGCACAGATACG. The rearrangement links TRBV14 to TRBJ2-3; D is possibly TRBD2 (6 bases). The observed sequence ends 3 residues before the CDR3 terminus, with the missing tail filled in from the germline J gene. The V end lost 3 bases, the J end lost 1 base, and 20 bases lay between the germline ends. This CDR3 has 18 residues. The germline gives CDR1 SGHDN, CDR2 FVKESK.

As regards this clone: The observed sequence ends 3 residues before the CDR3 terminus, with the missing tail filled in from the germline J gene. The gene calls are TRBV30 and TRBJ1-5; D gene ambiguous. CDR3 size: 13 residues. Germline-derived CDR1 and CDR2 are GTSNPN and SVGIG (reference sequence). V was cut by 1 base and J by 5 bases, with 9 bases left in between. CDR3 DNA (partial): TGTGCCTGGAGTGAGGGCCTTGATCAGCCC. Amino acids: CAWSEGLDQP. The full-length CDR3 reads as CAWSEGLDQPQHF.

Note on this clone: The read halts 3 residues ahead of the CDR3 end, with the missing end drawn from the germline J gene. V is TRBV30 and J is TRBJ1-2, with D unclear. Germline CDR1 reads GTSNPN; CDR2 reads SVGIG (reference sequence). The CDR3 is made up of 15 amino acids. CDR3 sequence: CAWSTTSGIADTYTF. Partial CDR3 DNA: TGTGCCTGGAGTACAACTAGCGGGATTGCAGATACC. The full variable domain, in which reference TRBV30 and TRBJ1-2 provide the parts outside the CDR3, is SQTIHQWPATLVQPVGSPLSLECTVEGTSNPNLYWYRQAAGRGLQLLFYSVGIGQISSEVPQNLSASRPQDRQFILSSKKLLLSDSGFYLCAWSTTSGIADTYTFGSGTRLTVV.

On this clone itself: The sequence runs out 3 residues before the end of the CDR3; the remainder is reconstructed from the germline J gene. The chain joins TRBV7-6 to TRBJ1-1, with D tentatively TRBD1 (5 bases). The CDR3 runs 14 residues. V was clipped by 1 base and J by 4 bases, with 10 bases between them. Germline CDR1 SGHVS, CDR2 FNYEAQ. CDR3 DNA, as far as it was read: TGTGCCAGCAGCTTAGTAGGGGAGGGCACTGAA. Protein: CASSLVGEGTE. The CDR3, in full, reads CASSLVGEGTEAFF.

Measured by frequency, this clone is medium-sized. The DNA ends 3 residues before the CDR3 does, and the rest of the CDR3 is filled in from the germline J gene. The chain recombines TRBV2 with TRBJ2-5; TRBD2 might be the D (6 bases). Germline lookup yields CDR1 SNHLY and CDR2 FYNNEI. The CDR3 extends over 15 amino acids. V gave up 7 bases and J gave up 3 bases, with 18 bases separating them. CDR3 loop: CASNPRGLGEETQYF. CDR3 DNA, as far as it was read: TGTGCCAGCAATCCGCGGGGATTGGGTGAAGAGACC.

Concerning this clone: The CDR3 end falls 3 residues outside the read, so it is completed with the germline J gene. The V call is TRBV19, the J call TRBJ1-2; D gene unclear. The CDR3 is 15 residues long. Germline values: CDR1 LNHDA, CDR2 SQIVND (reference sequence). CDR3 loop: CASSIGPLEGNDYTF. CDR3 bases read: TGTGCCAGTAGTATAGGGCCCCTGGAGGGCAATGAC.

Comment on this clone: The read halts 3 residues ahead of the CDR3 end, with the missing end drawn from the germline J gene. The rearrangement uses TRBV23-1 and TRBJ1-5, with TRBD1 matching over 9 bases. TRBV23-1 has ORF status, its function being uncertain. V was clipped by 1 base and J by 5 bases; unmatched bases: 9. The CDR3 has 17 residues. The sequenced part of the CDR3 DNA is TGCGCCAGCAGTCAATGGACAGGGGCCGGGGGGGATCAGCCC. Translated, it gives CASSQWTGAGGDQP. The full CDR3 protein is CASSQWTGAGGDQPQHF.

Concerning this clone: With the read ending 3 residues before the CDR3 end, the germline J gene is used to fill in that end. This chain uses TRBV5-6 with TRBJ1-2; D is uncertain. CDR3 size: 13 residues. Germline-derived CDR1 and CDR2 are SGHDT and YYEEEE. Trimming removed 1 base at V and 3 bases at J, with 7 bases between. This CDR3 is CASSLTRYYGYTF. The part of the CDR3 DNA that was read is TGTGCCAGCAGCTTGACCAGGTACTATGGC.

Notes on this clone: Coverage ceases 3 residues before the CDR3 finishes, and the germline J gene fills in the end. V gene TRBV7-9 combines with J gene TRBJ1-2, with D possibly being TRBD1 (5 bases). This CDR3 has 14 residues. The V gene's germline CDR1 is SEHNR and CDR2 FQNEAQ (reference sequence). The sequenced part of the CDR3 DNA is TGTGCCAGCAGCCCGACAGCCAGCTCCTACGAC. Its protein product is CASSPTASSYD. The CDR3, in full, reads CASSPTASSYDYTF.

This chain's CDR3 is CASSLALSQGVNEQYF. The part of the CDR3 DNA that was read is TGTGCCAGCAGCTTAGCGCTTTCCCAGGGCGTGAACGAG. The V gene is TRBV7-6, the J gene TRBJ2-7, with D perhaps TRBD1 (5 bases). The sequence runs out 3 residues before the end of the CDR3; the remainder is reconstructed from the germline J gene. CDR3 length: 16 residues. The V gene's germline CDR1 is SGHVS and CDR2 FNYEAQ. The ends were cut back, 0 bases at V and 5 bases at J, with 17 bases in the middle.

A remark on this clone: The read ends 3 residues before the CDR3 terminus; that terminus is restored from the germline J gene. The V call is TRBV5-5, the J call TRBJ2-7; weak D call: TRBD1 (6 bases). The CDR3 covers 14 residues. The V end lost 5 bases, the J end lost 2 bases, and 14 bases lay between the germline ends. Germline V gene sequence: CDR1 SGHKS, CDR2 YYEKEE (reference sequence). The CDR3 is CASSHGTNTYEQYF. The sequenced CDR3 bases are TGTGCCAGCAGTCATGGGACAAACACCTACGAG.

Details on this clone: The read is 3 residues too short to cover the CDR3 end, so that end is filled in from the germline J gene. The chain joins TRBV5-6 to TRBJ2-7, with TRBD2 matching over 10 bases. CDR1 is SGHDT, CDR2 YYEEEE, per germline. This CDR3 spans 15 amino acids. With V trimmed by 4 bases and J by 5 bases, 9 bases remained unmatched. The CDR3 bases that were read are TGTGCCAGCAGCGGAACTAGCGGGGCTTCCAACGAG. It codes for CASSGTSGASNE. In full, the CDR3 reads CASSGTSGASNEQYF.

For this clone: From the germline J gene comes the end of the CDR3, since the read stops 3 residues before it. The gene calls are TRBV30 and TRBJ1-2; no reliable D call. Germline lookup yields CDR1 GTSNPN and CDR2 SVGIG (reference sequence). The CDR3 has 11 amino acids. The CDR3 loop is CAWSAISDYTF. The sequenced CDR3 bases are TGTGCCTGGAGTGCCATAAGCGAC. Using reference TRBV30 and TRBJ1-2 for the parts outside the CDR3, the full variable domain is SQTIHQWPATLVQPVGSPLSLECTVEGTSNPNLYWYRQAAGRGLQLLFYSVGIGQISSEVPQNLSASRPQDRQFILSSKKLLLSDSGFYLCAWSAISDYTFGSGTRLTVV.

CDR3 sequence reads: CASSMPRLSNYGYTF. CDR3 DNA, as far as it was read: TGTGCCAGTAGTATGCCCAGGCTCTCTAACTATGGC. V gene TRBV19 combines with J gene TRBJ1-2; D remains ambiguous. The sequenced fragment ends 3 residues before the CDR3 boundary, so the rest is inferred from the germline J gene. The CDR3 extends over 15 amino acids. The V gene lost 3 bases and the J gene lost 0 bases, with 11 bases spanning the gap. CDR1 is LNHDA, CDR2 SQIVND, per germline (reference sequence).

As for this clone: The sequence runs out 3 residues before the end of the CDR3; the remainder is reconstructed from the germline J gene. The rearrangement links TRBV6-2 or TRBV6-3 to TRBJ1-1; TRBD1 matches 11 bases. The ends lost 7 bases at V and 2 bases at J; junction bases unmatched: 6. There are 15 residues in the CDR3. Germline-derived CDR1 and CDR2 are MNHEY and SVGEGT. The CDR3 spells CASTRGTGGNTEAFF. The CDR3 bases that were read are TGTGCCAGCACCCGCGGGACAGGGGGTAACACTGAA.

A word on this clone: Read data end 3 residues before the CDR3 end; the end is taken from the germline J gene. The V call is TRBV19, the J call TRBJ1-5, with 8 bases fitting TRBD1. After removal of 3 bases from V and 4 bases from J, the junction contained 5 bases not matched to a gene. Germline CDR1 is LNHDA and CDR2 is SQIVND (reference sequence). The CDR3 spans 15 residues. This chain's CDR3 is CASSIGQGFNQPQHF. The covered CDR3 bases are TGTGCCAGTAGTATTGGACAGGGCTTTAATCAGCCC.

Turning to this clone: The read comes to an end 3 residues before the CDR3 does, leaving the germline J gene to fill in the end. The chain uses TRBV5-1 and TRBJ2-1; 7 nucleotides align to TRBD2. There are 13 residues in the CDR3. J lost 9 bases, V lost 5 bases, and 8 bases had no gene match. Per germline, CDR1 SGHRS and CDR2 YFSETQ. CDR3 bases read: TGCGCCAGCAGTCCGGGACTACCAGTTGAG. Protein sequence: CASSPGLPVE. The full CDR3 protein is CASSPGLPVEQFF.

A note on this clone: The CDR3 end falls 3 residues outside the read, so it is completed with the germline J gene. V is TRBV20-1 and J is TRBJ2-5; D uncertain. The CDR3 runs to 15 residues. Trimming stripped 2 bases from V and 0 bases from J, with 13 bases between. Germline CDR1 reads DFQATT; CDR2 reads SNEGSKA (reference sequence). The sequenced CDR3 bases are TGCAGTGCTAGACTCGCTTGGCAGGACCAAGAGACC. This sequence encodes CSARLAWQDQET. The complete CDR3 sequence is CSARLAWQDQETQYF.

Regarding this clone: Coverage ceases 3 residues before the CDR3 finishes, and the germline J gene fills in the end. J is TRBJ1-1 and V is TRBV7-9; D is ambiguous. CDR3 length equals 13 residues. With 1 base removed from V and 3 bases from J, the gap between germline ends came to 6 bases. In germline, CDR1 is SEHNR, CDR2 FQNEAQ (reference sequence). The CDR3 DNA, read in part, is TGTGCCAGCAGCTTAGGGCGGCACACTGAA. Protein sequence: CASSLGRHTE. From start to end, the CDR3 is CASSLGRHTEAFF. Full variable domain (missing parts from reference TRBV7-9 and TRBJ1-1): DTGVSQNPRHKITKRGQNVTFRCDPISEHNRLYWYRQTLGQGPEFLTYFQNEAQLEKSRLLSDRFSAERPKGSFSTLEIQRTEQGDSAMYLCASSLGRHTEAFFGQGTRLTVV.